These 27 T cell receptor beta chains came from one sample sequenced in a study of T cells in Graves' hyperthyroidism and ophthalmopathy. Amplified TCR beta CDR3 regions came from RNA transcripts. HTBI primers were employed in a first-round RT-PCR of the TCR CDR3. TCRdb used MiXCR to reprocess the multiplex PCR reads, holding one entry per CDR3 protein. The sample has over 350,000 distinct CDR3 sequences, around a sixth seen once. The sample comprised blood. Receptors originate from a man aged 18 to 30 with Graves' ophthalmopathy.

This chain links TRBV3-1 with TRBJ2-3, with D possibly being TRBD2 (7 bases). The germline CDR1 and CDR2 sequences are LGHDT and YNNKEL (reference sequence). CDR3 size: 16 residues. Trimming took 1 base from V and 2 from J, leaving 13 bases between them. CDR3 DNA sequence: TGTGCCAGCAGCCAAGCGGGGGGCCCCCTCACAGATACGCAGTATTTT. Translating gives CASSQAGGPLTDTQYF.

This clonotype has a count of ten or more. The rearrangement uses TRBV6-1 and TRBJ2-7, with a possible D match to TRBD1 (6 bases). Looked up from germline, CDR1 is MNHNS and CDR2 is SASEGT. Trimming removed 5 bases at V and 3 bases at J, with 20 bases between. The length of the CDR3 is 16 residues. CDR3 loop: CASSNTHQGLIYEQYF. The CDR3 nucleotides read TGTGCCAGCAGTAACACCCACCAGGGGCTGATCTACGAGCAGTACTTC.

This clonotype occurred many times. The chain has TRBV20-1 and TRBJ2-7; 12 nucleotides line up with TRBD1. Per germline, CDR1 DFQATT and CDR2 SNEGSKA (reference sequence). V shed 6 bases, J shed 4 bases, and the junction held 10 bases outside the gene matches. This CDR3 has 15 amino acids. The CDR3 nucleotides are TGCAGTGCAACCGGGACAGGGGGCCTAGGGTACGAGCAGTACTTC. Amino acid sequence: CSATGTGGLGYEQYF.

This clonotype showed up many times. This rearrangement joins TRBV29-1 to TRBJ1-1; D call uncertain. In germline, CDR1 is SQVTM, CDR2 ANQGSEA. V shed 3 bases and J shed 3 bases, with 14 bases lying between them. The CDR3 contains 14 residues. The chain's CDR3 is CSVEAPFSHTEAFF. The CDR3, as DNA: TGCAGCGTTGAGGCGCCGTTCAGCCACACTGAAGCTTTCTTT. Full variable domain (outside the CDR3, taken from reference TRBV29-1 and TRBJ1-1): SAVISQKPSRDICQRGTSLTIQCQVDSQVTMMFWYRQQPGQSLTLIATANQGSEATYESGFVIDKFPISRPNLTFSTLTVSNMSPEDSSIYLCSVEAPFSHTEAFFGQGTRLTVV.

CDR3 residues: CASSRLTGGNQPQHF. The CDR3 DNA reads TGCGCCAGCAGCCGGTTGACAGGGGGCAATCAGCCCCAGCATTTT. The chain has TRBV4-1 and TRBJ1-5; 8 bases map to TRBD1. This CDR3 comprises 15 residues. CDR1 and CDR2 from the germline V gene are MGHRA and YSYEKL. After removal of 4 bases from V and 2 bases from J, the junction contained 4 bases not matched to a gene.

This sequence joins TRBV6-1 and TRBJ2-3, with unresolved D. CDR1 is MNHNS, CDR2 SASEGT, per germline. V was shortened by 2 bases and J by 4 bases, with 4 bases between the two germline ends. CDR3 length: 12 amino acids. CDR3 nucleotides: TGTGCCAGCAGTGAACGGTCAGATACGCAGTATTTT. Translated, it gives CASSERSDTQYF.

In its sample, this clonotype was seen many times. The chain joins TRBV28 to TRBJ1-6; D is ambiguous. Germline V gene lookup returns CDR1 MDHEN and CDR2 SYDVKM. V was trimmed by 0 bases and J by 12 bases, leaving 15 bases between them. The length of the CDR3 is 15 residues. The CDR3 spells CASSLWRMRVQPLHF. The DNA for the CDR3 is TGTGCCAGCAGTTTATGGAGGATGAGGGTCCAACCCCTCCACTTT. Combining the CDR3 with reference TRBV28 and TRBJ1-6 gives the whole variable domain DVKVTQSSRYLVKRTGEKVFLECVQDMDHENMFWYRQDPGLGLRLIYFSYDVKMKEKGDIPEGYSVSREKKERFSLILESASTNQTSMYLCASSLWRMRVQPLHFGNGTRLTVT.

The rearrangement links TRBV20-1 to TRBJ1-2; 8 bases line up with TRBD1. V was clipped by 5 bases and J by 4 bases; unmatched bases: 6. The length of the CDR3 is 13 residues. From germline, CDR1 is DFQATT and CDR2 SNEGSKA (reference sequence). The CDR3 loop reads CSAGQGVSYGYTF. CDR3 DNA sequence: TGCAGTGCTGGACAGGGTGTGAGCTATGGCTACACCTTC.

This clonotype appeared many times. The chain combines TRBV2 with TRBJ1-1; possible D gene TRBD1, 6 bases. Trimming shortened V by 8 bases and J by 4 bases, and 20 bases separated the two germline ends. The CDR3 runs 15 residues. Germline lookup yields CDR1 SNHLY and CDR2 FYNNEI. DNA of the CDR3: TGTGCCAGCGGGGCTCCGAGGGGGAGAGGCACTGAAGCTTTCTTT. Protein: CASGAPRGRGTEAFF. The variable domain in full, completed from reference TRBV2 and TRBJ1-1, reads EPEVTQTPSHQVTQMGQEVILRCVPISNHLYFYWYRQILGQKVEFLVSFYNNEISEKSEIFDDQFSVERPDGSNFTLKIRSTKLEDSAMYFCASGAPRGRGTEAFFGQGTRLTVV.

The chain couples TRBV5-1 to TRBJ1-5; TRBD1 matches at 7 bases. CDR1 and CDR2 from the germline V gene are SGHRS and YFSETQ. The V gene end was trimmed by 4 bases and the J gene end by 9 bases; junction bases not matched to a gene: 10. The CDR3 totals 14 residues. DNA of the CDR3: TGCGCCAGCAGCCAGGGACAGCGACTCCGGCCCCAGCATTTT. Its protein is CASSQGQRLRPQHF.

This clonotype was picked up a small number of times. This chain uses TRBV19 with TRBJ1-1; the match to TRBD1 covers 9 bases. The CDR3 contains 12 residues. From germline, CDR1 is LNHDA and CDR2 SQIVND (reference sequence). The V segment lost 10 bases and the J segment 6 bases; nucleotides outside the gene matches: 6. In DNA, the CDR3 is TGTGCCACCGACAGGGGGATCGCTGAAGCTTTCTTT. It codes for CATDRGIAEAFF.

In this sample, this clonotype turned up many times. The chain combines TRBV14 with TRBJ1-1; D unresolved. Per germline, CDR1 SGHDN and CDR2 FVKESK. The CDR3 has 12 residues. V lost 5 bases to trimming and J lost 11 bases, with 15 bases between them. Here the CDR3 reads CASSYGTPWAFF. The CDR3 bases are TGTGCCAGCAGCTATGGAACGCCGTGGGCTTTCTTT.

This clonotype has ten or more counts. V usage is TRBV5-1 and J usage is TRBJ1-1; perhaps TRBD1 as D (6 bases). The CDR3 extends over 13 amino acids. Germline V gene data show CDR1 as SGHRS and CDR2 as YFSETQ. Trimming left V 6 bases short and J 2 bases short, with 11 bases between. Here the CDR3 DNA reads TGCGCCAGCACCCGGACAGCAAACACTGAAGCTTTCTTT. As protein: CASTRTANTEAFF.

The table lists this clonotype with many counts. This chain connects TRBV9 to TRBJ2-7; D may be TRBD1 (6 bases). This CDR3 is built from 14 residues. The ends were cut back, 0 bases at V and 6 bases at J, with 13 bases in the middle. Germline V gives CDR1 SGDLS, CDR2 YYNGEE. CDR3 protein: CASSVDTGTGEQYF. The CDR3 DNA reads TGTGCCAGCAGCGTAGACACAGGGACGGGCGAGCAGTACTTC. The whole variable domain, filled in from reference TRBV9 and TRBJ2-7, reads DSGVTQTPKHLITATGQRVTLRCSPRSGDLSVYWYQQSLDQGLQFLIQYYNGEERAKGNILERFSAQQFPDLHSELNLSSLELGDSALYFCASSVDTGTGEQYFGPGTRLTVT.

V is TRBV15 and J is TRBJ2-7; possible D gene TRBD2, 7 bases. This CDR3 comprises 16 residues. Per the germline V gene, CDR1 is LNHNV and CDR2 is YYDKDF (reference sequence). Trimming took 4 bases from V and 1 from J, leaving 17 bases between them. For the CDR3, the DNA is TGTGCCACCAGCACCGGGGGGTCAAGGGGGTCCTACGAGCAGTACTTC. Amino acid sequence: CATSTGGSRGSYEQYF.

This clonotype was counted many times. The CDR3 nucleotides read TGTGCCAGCAGTAGGCTAGCGGGGGGGCCGACAGATACGCAGTATTTT. Protein product: CASSRLAGGPTDTQYF. V is TRBV6-1 and J is TRBJ2-3; 12 bases map to TRBD2. V was clipped by 5 bases and J by 3 bases; unmatched bases: 6. CDR1 and CDR2 from the germline V gene are MNHNS and SASEGT. CDR3 length equals 16 residues.

The CDR3: CAISGDRVTNEKLFF. CDR3 nucleotides: TGTGCCATCAGCGGGGACAGGGTGACTAATGAAAAACTGTTTTTT. This chain links TRBV10-3 with TRBJ1-4, with TRBD1 matching over 9 bases. The germline V gene has CDR1 ENHRY and CDR2 SYGVKD. Trimming cost V 6 bases and J 2 bases; bases outside gene matches: 4. This CDR3 contains 15 residues.

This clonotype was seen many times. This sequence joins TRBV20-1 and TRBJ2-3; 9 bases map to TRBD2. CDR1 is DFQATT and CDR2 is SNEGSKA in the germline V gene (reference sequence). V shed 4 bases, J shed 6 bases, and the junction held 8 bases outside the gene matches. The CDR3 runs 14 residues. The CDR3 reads CSATSAGGADTQYF. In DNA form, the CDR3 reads TGCAGTGCTACGAGCGCGGGGGGGGCGGATACGCAGTATTTT.

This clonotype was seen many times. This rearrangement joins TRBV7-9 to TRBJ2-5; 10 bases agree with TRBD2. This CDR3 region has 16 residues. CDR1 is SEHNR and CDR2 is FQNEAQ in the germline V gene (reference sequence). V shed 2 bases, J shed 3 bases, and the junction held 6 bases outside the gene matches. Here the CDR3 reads CASSLRAGGPEETQYF. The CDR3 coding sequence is TGTGCCAGCAGCTTAAGAGCGGGGGGGCCGGAAGAGACCCAGTACTTC.

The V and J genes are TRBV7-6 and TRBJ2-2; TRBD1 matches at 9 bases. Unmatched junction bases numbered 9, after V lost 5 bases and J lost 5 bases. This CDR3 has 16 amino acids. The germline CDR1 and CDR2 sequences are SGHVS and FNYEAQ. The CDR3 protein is CASSGGTGWNTGELFF. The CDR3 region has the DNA TGTGCCAGCAGCGGGGGGACAGGGTGGAATACCGGGGAGCTGTTTTTT.

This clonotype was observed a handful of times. CDR3 sequence (DNA): TGTGCCAGCAGTCTTATCGAGGAAAAACTGTTTTTT. Encoded protein: CASSLIEEKLFF. This sequence joins TRBV7-6 and TRBJ1-4; D is ambiguous. The V and J ends lost 6 bases and 8 bases respectively, with 10 bases between them. The CDR3 is made up of 12 amino acids. Germline CDR1 and CDR2: SGHVS and FNYEAQ.

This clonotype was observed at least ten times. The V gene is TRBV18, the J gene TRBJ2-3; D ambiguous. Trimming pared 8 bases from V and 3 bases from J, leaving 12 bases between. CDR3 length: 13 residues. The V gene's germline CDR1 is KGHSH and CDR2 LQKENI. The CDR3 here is CASSPDLTDTQYF. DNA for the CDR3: TGTGCCAGCAGCCCGGACCTGACAGATACGCAGTATTTT.

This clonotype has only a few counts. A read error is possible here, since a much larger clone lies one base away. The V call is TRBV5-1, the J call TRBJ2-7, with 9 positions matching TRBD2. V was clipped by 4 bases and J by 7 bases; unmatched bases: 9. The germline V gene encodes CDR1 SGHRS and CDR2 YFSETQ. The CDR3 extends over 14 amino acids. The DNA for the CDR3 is TGCGCCAGCAGCCCCGGGACTAGCAGCAATGAGCAGTACTTC. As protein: CASSPGTSSNEQYF.

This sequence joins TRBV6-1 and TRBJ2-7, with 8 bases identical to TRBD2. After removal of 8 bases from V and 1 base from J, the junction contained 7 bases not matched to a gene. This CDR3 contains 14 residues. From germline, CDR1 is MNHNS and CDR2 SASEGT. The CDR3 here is CASSPGGHSYEQYF. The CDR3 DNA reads TGTGCCAGCTCGCCGGGGGGGCATTCCTACGAGCAGTACTTC.

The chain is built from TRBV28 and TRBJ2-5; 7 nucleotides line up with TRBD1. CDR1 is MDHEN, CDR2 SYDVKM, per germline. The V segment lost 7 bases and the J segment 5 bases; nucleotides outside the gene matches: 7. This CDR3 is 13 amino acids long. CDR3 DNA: TGTGCCAGCACTACAGGGGAGAGGGAGACCCAGTACTTC. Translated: CASTTGERETQYF.

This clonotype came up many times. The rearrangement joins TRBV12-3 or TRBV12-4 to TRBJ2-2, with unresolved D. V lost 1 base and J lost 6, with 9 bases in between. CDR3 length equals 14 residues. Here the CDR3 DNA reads TGTGCCAGCAGTTTAGTCCCCGAGGCCGGGGAGCTGTTTTTT. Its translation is CASSLVPEAGELFF.

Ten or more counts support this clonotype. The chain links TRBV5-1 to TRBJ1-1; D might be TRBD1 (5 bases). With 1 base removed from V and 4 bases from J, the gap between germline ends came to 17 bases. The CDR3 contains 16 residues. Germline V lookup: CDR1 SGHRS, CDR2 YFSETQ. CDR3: CASSLSGFGRGTEAFF. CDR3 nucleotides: TGCGCCAGCAGCTTGTCAGGGTTCGGGAGGGGCACTGAAGCTTTCTTT.